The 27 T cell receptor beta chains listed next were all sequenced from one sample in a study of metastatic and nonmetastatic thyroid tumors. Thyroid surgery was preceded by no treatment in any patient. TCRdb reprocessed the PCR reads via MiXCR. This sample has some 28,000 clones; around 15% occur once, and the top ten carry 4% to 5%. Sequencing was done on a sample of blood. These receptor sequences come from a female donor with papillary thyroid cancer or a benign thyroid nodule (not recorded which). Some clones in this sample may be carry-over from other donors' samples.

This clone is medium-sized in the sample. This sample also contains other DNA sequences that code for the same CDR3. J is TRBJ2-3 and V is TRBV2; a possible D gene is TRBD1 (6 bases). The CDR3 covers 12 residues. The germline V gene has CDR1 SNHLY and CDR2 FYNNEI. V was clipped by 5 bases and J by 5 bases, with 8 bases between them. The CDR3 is CASSIGGDTQYF. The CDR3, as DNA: TGTGCCAGCAGTATAGGGGGAGATACGCAGTATTTT. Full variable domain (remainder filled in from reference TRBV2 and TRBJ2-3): EPEVTQTPSHQVTQMGQEVILRCVPISNHLYFYWYRQILGQKVEFLVSFYNNEISEKSEIFDDQFSVERPDGSNFTLKIRSTKLEDSAMYFCASSIGGDTQYFGPGTRLTVL.

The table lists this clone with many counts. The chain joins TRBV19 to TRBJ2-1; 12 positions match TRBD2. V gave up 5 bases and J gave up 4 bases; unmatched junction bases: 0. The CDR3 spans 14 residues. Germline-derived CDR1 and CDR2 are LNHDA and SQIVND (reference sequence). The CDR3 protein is CASSLAGGYNEQFF. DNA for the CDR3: TGTGCCAGTAGTCTAGCGGGGGGGTACAATGAGCAGTTCTTC.

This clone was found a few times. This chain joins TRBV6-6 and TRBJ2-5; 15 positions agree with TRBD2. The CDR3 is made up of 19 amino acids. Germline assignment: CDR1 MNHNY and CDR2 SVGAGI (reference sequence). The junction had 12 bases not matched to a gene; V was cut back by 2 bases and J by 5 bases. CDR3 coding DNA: TGTGCCAGCAGTTACCGTCACGGGACTAGCGGGGGGAGCCGGGAGACCCAGTACTTC. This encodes CASSYRHGTSGGSRETQYF.

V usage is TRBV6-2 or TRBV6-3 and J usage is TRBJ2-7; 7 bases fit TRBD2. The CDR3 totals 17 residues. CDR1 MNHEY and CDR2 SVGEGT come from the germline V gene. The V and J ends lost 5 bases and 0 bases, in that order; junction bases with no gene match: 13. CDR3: CASSAVPRGLDSYEQYF. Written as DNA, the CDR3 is TGTGCCAGCAGTGCTGTCCCGCGCGGACTAGACTCCTACGAGCAGTACTTC.

The CDR3 sequence is CATSDPLRCNQPQHF. In nucleotides, the CDR3 is TGTGCCACCAGTGATCCTTTGCGGTGCAATCAGCCCCAGCATTTT. V usage is TRBV24-1 and J usage is TRBJ1-5; unclear D gene. V was cut by 3 bases and J by 2 bases, with 10 bases left in between. This CDR3 has 15 amino acids. Per germline, CDR1 KGHDR and CDR2 SFDVKD.

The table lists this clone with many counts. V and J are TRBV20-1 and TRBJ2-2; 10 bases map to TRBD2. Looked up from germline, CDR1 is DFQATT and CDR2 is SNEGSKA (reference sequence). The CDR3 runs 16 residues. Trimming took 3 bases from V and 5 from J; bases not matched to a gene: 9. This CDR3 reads CSASGASGGGTGELFF. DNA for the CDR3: TGCAGTGCTAGTGGGGCTAGCGGGGGAGGAACCGGGGAGCTGTTTTTT.

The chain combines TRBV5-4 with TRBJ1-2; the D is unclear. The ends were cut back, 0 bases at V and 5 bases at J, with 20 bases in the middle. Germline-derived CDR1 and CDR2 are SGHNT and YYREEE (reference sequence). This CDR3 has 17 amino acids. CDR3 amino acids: CASSLDGRPPRIYGYTF. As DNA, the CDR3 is TGTGCCAGCAGCTTGGATGGCAGGCCTCCGCGGATATATGGCTACACCTTC. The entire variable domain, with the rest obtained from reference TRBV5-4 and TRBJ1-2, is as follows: ETGVTQSPTHLIKTRGQQVTLRCSSQSGHNTVSWYQQALGQGPQFIFQYYREEENGRGNFPPRFSGLQFPNYSSELNVNALELDDSALYLCASSLDGRPPRIYGYTFGSGTRLTVV.

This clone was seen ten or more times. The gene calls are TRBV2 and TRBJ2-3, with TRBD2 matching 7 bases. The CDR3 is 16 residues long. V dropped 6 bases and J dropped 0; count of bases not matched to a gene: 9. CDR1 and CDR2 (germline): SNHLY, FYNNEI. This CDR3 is CASRSPGLTSTDTQYF. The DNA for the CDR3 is TGTGCCAGCAGGTCCCCGGGACTAACTAGCACAGATACGCAGTATTTT.

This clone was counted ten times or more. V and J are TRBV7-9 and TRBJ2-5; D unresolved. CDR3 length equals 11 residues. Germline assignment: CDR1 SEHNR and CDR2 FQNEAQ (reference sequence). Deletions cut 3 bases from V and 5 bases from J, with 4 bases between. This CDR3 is CASSFVETQYF. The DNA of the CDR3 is TGTGCCAGCAGCTTTGTGGAGACCCAGTACTTC. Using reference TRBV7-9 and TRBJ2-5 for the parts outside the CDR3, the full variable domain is DTGVSQNPRHKITKRGQNVTFRCDPISEHNRLYWYRQTLGQGPEFLTYFQNEAQLEKSRLLSDRFSAERPKGSFSTLEIQRTEQGDSAMYLCASSFVETQYFGPGTRLLVL.

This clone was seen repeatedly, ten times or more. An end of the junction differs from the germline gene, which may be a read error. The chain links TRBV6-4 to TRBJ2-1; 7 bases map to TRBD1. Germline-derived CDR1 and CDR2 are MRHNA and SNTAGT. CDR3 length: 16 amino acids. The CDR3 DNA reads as TGTGCCAGCAGTCAGAGGACCGGGACAGCGTCGAATGGGCAGTTCTTC. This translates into CASSQRTGTASNGQFF.

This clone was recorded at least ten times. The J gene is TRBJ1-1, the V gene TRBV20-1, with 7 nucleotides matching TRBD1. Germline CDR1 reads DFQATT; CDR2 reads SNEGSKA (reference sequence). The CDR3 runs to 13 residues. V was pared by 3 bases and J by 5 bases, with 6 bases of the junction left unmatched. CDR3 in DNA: TGCAGTGCTAGTCGATCAGGGGGGACTGAAGCTTTCTTT. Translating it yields CSASRSGGTEAFF.

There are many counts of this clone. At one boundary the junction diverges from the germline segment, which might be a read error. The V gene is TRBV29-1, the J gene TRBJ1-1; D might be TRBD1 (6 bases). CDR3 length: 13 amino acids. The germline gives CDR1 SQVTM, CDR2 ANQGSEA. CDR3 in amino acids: CSVLGSWSAQGIF. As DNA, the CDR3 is TGCAGCGTTTTGGGATCCTGGTCCGCCCAGGGGATCTTT.

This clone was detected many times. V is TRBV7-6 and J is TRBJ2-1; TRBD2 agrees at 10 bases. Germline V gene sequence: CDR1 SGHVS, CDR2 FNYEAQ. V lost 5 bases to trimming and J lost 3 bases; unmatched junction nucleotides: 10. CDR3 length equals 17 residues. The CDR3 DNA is TGTGCCAGCAGCCCCCGAGGACTAGCGGTAGTCTACAATGAGCAGTTCTTC. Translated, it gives CASSPRGLAVVYNEQFF.

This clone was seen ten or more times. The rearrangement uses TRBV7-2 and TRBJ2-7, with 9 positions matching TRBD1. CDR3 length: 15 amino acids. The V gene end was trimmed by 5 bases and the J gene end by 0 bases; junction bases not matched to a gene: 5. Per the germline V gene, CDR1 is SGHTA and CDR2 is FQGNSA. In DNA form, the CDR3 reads TGTGCCAGCAGCCTAGACAGGGGGAGCTCCTACGAGCAGTACTTC. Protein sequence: CASSLDRGSSYEQYF. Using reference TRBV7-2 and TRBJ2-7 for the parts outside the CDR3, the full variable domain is GAGVSQSPSNKVTEKGKDVELRCDPISGHTALYWYRQSLGQGLEFLIYFQGNSAPDKSGLPSDRFSAERTGGSVSTLTIQRTQQEDSAVYLCASSLDRGSSYEQYFGPGTRLTVT.

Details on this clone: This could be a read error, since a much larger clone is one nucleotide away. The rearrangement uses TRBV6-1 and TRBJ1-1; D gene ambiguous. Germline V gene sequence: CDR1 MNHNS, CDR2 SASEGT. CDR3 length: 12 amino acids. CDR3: CVSSFSRHEAFF. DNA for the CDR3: TGTGTCAGCAGTTTTTCGCGGCATGAAGCTTTCTTT.

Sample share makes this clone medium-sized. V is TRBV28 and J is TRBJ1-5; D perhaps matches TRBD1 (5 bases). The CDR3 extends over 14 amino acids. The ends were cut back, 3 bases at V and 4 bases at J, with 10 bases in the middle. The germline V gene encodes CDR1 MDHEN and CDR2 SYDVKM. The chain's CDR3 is CASSLSGPNQPQHF. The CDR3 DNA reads TGTGCCAGCAGTTTGTCGGGACCTAATCAGCCCCAGCATTTT.

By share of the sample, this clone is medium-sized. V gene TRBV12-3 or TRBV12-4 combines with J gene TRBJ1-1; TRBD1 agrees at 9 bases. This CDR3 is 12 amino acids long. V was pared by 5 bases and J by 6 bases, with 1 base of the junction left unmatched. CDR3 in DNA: TGTGCCAGCAGTAGACAGGGGGCTGAAGCTTTCTTT. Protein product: CASSRQGAEAFF.

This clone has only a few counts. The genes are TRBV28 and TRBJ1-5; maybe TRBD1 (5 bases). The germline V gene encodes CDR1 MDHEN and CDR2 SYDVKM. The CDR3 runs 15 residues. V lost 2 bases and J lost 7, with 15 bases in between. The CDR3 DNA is TGTGCCAGCAGTTTAGGCGGCAGGGAGTACCAGCCCCAGCATTTT. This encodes CASSLGGREYQPQHF.

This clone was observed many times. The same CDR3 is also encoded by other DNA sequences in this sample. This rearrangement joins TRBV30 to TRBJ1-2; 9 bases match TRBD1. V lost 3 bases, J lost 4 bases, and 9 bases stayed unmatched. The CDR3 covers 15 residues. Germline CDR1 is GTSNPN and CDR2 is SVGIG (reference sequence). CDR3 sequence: CAWSPPDRGSYGYTF. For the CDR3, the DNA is TGTGCCTGGAGCCCACCGGACAGGGGTTCCTATGGCTACACCTTC.

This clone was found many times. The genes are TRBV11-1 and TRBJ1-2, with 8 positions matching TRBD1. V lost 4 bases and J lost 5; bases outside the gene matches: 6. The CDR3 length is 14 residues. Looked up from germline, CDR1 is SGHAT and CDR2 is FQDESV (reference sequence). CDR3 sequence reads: CASSSTGELYGYTF. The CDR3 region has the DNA TGTGCCAGCAGCTCGACAGGGGAACTATATGGCTACACCTTC.

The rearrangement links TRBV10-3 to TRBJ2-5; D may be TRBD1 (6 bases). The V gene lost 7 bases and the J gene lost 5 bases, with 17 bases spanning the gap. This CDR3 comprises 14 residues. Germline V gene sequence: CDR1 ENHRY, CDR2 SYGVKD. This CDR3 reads CAIIEGQGQETQYF. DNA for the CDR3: TGTGCCATCATTGAAGGGCAGGGGCAGGAGACCCAGTACTTC.

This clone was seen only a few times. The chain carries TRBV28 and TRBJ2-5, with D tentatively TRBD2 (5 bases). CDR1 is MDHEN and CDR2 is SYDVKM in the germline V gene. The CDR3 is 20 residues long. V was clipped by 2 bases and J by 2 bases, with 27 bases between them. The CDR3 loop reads CASSLGVSGSTTAYQETQYF. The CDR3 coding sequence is TGTGCCAGCAGTTTAGGGGTCTCGGGGTCGACTACCGCCTATCAAGAGACCCAGTACTTC.

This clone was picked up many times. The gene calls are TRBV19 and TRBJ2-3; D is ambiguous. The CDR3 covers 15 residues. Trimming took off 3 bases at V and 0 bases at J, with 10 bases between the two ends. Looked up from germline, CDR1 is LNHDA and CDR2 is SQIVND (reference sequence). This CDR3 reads CASSMAVLSTDTQYF. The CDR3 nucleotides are TGTGCCAGTAGTATGGCTGTACTTAGCACAGATACGCAGTATTTT.

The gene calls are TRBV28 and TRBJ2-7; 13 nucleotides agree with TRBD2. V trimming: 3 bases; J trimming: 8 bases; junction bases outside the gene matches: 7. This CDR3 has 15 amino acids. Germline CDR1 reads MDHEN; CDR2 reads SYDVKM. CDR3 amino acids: CASSFRTSGSKKQYF. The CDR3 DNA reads TGTGCCAGCAGTTTCCGGACTAGCGGGAGCAAAAAGCAGTACTTC.

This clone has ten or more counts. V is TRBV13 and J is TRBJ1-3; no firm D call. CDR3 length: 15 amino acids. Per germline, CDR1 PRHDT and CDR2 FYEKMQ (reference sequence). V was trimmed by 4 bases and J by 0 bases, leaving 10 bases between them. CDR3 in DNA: TGTGCCAGCAGCTCGTCACCCGGCTCTGGAAACACCATATATTTT. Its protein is CASSSSPGSGNTIYF.

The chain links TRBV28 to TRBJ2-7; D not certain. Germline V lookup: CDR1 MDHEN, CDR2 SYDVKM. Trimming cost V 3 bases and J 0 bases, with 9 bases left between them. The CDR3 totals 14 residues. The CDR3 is CASSFLVSSYEQYF. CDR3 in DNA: TGTGCCAGCAGTTTTTTAGTCAGCTCCTACGAGCAGTACTTC.

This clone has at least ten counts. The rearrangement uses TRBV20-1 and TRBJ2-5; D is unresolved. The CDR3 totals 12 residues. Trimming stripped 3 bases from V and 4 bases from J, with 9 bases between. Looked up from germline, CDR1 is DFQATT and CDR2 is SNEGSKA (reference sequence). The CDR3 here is CSARWSSETQYF. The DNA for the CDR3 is TGCAGTGCTAGGTGGAGCTCAGAGACCCAGTACTTC.